The sample holds many counts of the clone carrying this T cell receptor beta chain. The V end lost 7 bases, the J end lost 4 bases, and 7 bases lay between the germline ends. CDR3 size: 11 residues. Germline CDR1 is LGHDT and CDR2 is YNNKEL (reference sequence). The data belong to a study of T-cell reconstitution after alpha-beta-depleted transplantation in children. Molecular barcoding with unique molecular identifiers was used for the TCRbeta library. TCRdb redid the calling of the PCR reads with MiXCR, one entry per CDR3 protein. The table shows about 540,000 distinct CDR3 sequences, with around 18% occurring only once.

This sequence joins TRBV3-1 and TRBJ2-5; no reliable D call. Sequencing was performed on PBMCs from the stem cell graft donor, taken from the stem cell graft. The TCR was taken from a human donor who donated a stem cell graft to a child with acute lymphoblastic leukemia. CDR3 sequence: CASTEGETQYF. The CDR3, as DNA: TGTGCCAGCACGGAAGGAGAGACCCAGTACTTC.